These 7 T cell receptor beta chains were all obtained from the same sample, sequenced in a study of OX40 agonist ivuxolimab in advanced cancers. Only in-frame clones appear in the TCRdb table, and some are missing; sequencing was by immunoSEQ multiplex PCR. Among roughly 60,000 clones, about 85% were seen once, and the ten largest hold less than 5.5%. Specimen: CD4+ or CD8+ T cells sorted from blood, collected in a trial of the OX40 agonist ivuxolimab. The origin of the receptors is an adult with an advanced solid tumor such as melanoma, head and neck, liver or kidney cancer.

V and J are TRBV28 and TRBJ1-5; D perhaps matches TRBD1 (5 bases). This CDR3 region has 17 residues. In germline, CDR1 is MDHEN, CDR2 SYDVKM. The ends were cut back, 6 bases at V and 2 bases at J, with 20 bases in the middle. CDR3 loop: CASSQSGAVLGNQPQHF. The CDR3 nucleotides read TGTGCCAGCAGCCAATCCGGGGCCGTCTTGGGCAATCAGCCCCAGCATTTT.

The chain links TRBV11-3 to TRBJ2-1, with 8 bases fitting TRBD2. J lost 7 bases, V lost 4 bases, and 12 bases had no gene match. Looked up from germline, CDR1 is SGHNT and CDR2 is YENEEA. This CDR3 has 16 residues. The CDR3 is CASSSGGTAIGNEQFF. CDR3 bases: TGTGCCAGCAGCTCGGGGGGGACTGCTATAGGTAATGAGCAGTTCTTC.

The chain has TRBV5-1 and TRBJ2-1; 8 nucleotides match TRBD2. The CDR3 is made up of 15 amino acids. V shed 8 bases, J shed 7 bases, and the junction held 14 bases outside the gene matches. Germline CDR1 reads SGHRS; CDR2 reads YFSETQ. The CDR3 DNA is TGCGCCAGTGGTACGGGGTCTAGCGGGTATAATGAGCAGTTCTTC. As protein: CASGTGSSGYNEQFF. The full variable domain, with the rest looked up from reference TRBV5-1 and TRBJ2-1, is KAGVTQTPRYLIKTRGQQVTLSCSPISGHRSVSWYQQTPGQGLQFLFEYFSETQRNKGNFPGRFSGRQFSNSRSEMNVSTLELGDSALYLCASGTGSSGYNEQFFGPGTRLTVL.

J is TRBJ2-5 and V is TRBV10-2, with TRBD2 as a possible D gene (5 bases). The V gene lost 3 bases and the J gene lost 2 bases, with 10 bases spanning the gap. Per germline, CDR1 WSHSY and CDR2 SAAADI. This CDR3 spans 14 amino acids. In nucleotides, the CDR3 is TGCGCCAGCAGTGATTGGGAGCTTCAAGAGACCCAGTACTTC. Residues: CASSDWELQETQYF.

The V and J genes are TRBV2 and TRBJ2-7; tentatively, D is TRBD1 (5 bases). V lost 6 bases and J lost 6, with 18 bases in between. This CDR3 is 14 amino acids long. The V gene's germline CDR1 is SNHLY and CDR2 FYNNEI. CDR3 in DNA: TGTGCCAGCAGGCGCAGGGCGCCAGAACCCGAGCAGTACTTC. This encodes CASRRRAPEPEQYF.

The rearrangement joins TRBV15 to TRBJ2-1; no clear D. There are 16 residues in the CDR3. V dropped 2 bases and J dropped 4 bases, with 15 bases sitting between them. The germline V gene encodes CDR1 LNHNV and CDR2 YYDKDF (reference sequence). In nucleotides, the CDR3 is TGTGCCACCAGCAGATCCGGTGGCCCTCAGTACAATGAGCAGTTCTTC. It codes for CATSRSGGPQYNEQFF.

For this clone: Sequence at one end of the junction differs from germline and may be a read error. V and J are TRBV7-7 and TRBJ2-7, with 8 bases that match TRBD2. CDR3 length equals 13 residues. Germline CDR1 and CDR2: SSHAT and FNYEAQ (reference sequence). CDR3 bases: TGTGCTAGCAGCTTGACTAGCGATCACGAGCAGTACTTC. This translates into CASSLTSDHEQYF.